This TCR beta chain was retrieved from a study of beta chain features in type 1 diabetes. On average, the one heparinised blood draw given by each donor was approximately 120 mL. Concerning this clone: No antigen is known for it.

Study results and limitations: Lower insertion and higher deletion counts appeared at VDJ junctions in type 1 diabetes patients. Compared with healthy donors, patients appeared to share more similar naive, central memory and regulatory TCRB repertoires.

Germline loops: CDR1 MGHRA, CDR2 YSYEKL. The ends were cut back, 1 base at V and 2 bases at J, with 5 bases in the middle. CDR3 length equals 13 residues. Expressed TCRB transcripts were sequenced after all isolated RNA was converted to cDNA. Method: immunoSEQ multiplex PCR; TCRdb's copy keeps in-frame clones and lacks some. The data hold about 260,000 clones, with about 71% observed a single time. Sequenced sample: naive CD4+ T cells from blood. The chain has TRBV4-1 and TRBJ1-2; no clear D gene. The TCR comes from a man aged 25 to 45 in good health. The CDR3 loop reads CASSQASNYGYTF. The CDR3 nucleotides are TGCGCCAGCAGCCAAGCTTCGAACTATGGCTACACCTTC.